This T cell receptor (beta chain) was captured in a study of blood T cell repertoires in COVID-19. Data came from immunoSEQ multiplex PCR; TCRdb stores just in-frame clones and leaves some out. The sample contains around 190,000 clones, over 75% of which appear only once. Germline CDR1 and CDR2: SGHNT and YYREEE (reference sequence). V shed 4 bases and J 4 bases; nucleotides not matched to a gene: 7. This CDR3 region has 14 residues. Specimen: peripheral blood. This clonotype originated in a middle-aged man with COVID-19, enrolled during active disease. The V gene is TRBV5-4, the J gene TRBJ2-5; 7 bases fit TRBD1. The CDR3 reads CASSPGTARETQYF. As DNA, the CDR3 is TGTGCCAGCAGCCCGGGGACAGCCAGAGAGACCCAGTACTTC.